This T cell receptor (beta chain) comes out of a study of blood T cell repertoires in COVID-19 (dated by TCRdb to about 2020). Regarding the complete study: Collaborator samples came from the United States, Italy and Spain and covered acute and convalescent phases of COVID-19. The material from the prospective study consisted of cDNA or gDNA derived from T cells, B-cell-depleted T cells, or PBMCs. Subjects who had been exposed to COVID-19, were actively infected with it, or had recovered from it provided the deeply sampled blood TCRbeta repertoires that made up the dataset. The repertoires were made available in a free public database intended to serve as a resource for research on the immune response to SARS-CoV-2. Samples were obtained from the ongoing ImmuneRACE study (first 160 participants) and from about 1,300 subjects provided by 6 global collaborators. The sample metadata nearly always contained a de-identified subject ID, COVID-19 status, age in years and sex. Where HLA class I and class II types were available, the types were taken from metadata supplied by the sample provider, not from assay-based typing. Overall results and qualifications from the work: The amount of clinical and demographic metadata varied by source and participant and was provided uncurated.

TCRbeta CDR3 regions were amplified from genomic DNA using the immunoSEQ Assay, a bias-controlled multiplex PCR. The original methods were these. The number of nucleated cells in each sample was estimated from the amplification of reference gene primers within the assay. To quantify the absolute abundance of each unique TCRbeta CDR3 rearrangement, sequence reads were collapsed and filtered. Productive Simpson clonality was computed per sample as the square root of Simpson's diversity index over productive rearrangements. Sourced from immuneACCESS, this table was stored by TCRdb with only in-frame sequences that have V and J called. A share of the clones is absent; for the studies checked, an unresolved V gene accounts for under half, and the remainder has no known explanation. For V, J and clone size, that table is used; D and trimming come from the DNA. The sample table records 100,000 to 150,000 clones; around 84% of these occur just once. The ten biggest clones cover 2% to 2.5% of the sample.

Trimming removed 0 bases from V and 6 bases from J, leaving 12 bases between the germline ends. CDR1 and CDR2 are drawn from the germline V gene: ENHRY, SYGVKD. The CDR3 spans 15 residues, from the cysteine through the phenylalanine. The read is trimmed to its CDR3 DNA, 45 bases read in frame from base 1. As regards this clone: The specificity of this receptor is unknown. There are no base qualities to consult, and no much larger clone falls within one base.

In the prospective study, participants were roughly 18 to 95 years old, resided in around 25 geographic areas of the United States, and were enrolled through a virtual design. To assign participants to cohorts, the prospective study relied on clinical history that participants themselves reported in a screening survey and a study questionnaire. In the prospective study, mobile phlebotomists collected whole blood, serum and a nasopharyngeal or oropharyngeal swab from each participant. Participants in the prospective study had the option to provide additional blood draws and questionnaires over a roughly 2-month period. Prospective study blood samples were shipped either frozen or at room temperature before DNA extraction.

Here the chain combines TRBV10-3 and TRBJ2-1, with no confident D gene call. The sequence came from a middle-aged man with acute COVID-19. Sequencing used PBMCs or T cells enriched from blood (not recorded which). The CDR3 reads CAISESSSFGNEQFF. The nucleotide sequence is given as TGTGCCATCAGTGAGTCGTCCTCTTTCGGCAATGAGCAGTTCTTC.